The rows below give T cell receptor beta chains drawn from one sample of a study of T cells in Graves' hyperthyroidism and ophthalmopathy. TCRdb used MiXCR to reprocess the multiplex PCR reads, holding one entry per CDR3 protein. The data show some 27,000 distinct CDR3 sequences, 45% seen once. What was sequenced was blood. Every receptor here comes from a woman aged 25 to 45 with Graves' hyperthyroidism. CDR3s include the opening cysteine and the closing phenylalanine or tryptophan. Fields, in order: D gene, V gene, clone size, J gene, CDR3 protein, CDR3 DNA. The D gene is left open where the match is weak. Rows give clone size only sometimes, using once, few, many, or a class for an expanded clone.

d_gene: NA
v_gene: TRBV10-3
abundance: medium-sized
j_gene: TRBJ2-1
CDR3aa: CAIGPSPNEQFF
CDR3nt: TGTGCCATCGGTCCCTCCCCCAATGAGCAGTTCTTC

d_gene: NA
v_gene: TRBV5-6
abundance: many
j_gene: TRBJ1-3
CDR3aa: CASSLPGEGNTIYF
CDR3nt: TGTGCCAGCAGCTTACCGGGGGAAGGAAACACCATATATTTT

d_gene: NA
v_gene: TRBV5-1
abundance: NA
j_gene: TRBJ1-3
CDR3aa: CASSLVGSGNTIYF
CDR3nt: TGCGCCAGCAGCTTGGTTGGATCCGGAAACACCATATATTTT

d_gene: TRBD2
v_gene: TRBV29-1
abundance: NA
j_gene: TRBJ2-2
CDR3aa: CSAGEGLASSGELFF
CDR3nt: TGCAGCGCTGGGGAGGGACTAGCTTCTTCCGGGGAGCTGTTTTTT

d_gene: TRBD1
v_gene: TRBV10-3
abundance: NA
j_gene: TRBJ1-5
CDR3aa: CAISEPGTGYNQPQHF
CDR3nt: TGTGCCATCAGTGAGCCGGGGACAGGCTATAATCAGCCCCAGCATTTT

d_gene: NA
v_gene: TRBV6-6
abundance: many
j_gene: TRBJ2-7
CDR3aa: CASSNSGYEQYF
CDR3nt: TGTGCCAGCAGTAACAGCGGATACGAGCAGTACTTC

d_gene: TRBD1
v_gene: TRBV12-5
abundance: NA
j_gene: TRBJ2-5
CDR3aa: CASGQGQAGQETQYF
CDR3nt: TGTGCTAGTGGCCAGGGACAGGCCGGACAAGAGACCCAGTACTTC

d_gene: TRBD2
v_gene: TRBV10-3
abundance: NA
j_gene: TRBJ2-3
CDR3aa: CAISGPRTSGLPAYNEQYF
CDR3nt: TGTGCCATCAGTGGACCGCGGACTAGCGGGTTGCCAGCCTACAATGAGCAGTATTTT

d_gene: NA
v_gene: TRBV5-8
abundance: NA
j_gene: TRBJ1-1
CDR3aa: CASSLKQAEAFF
CDR3nt: TGTGCCAGCAGCTTGAAACAGGCTGAAGCTTTCTTT

d_gene: NA
v_gene: TRBV2
abundance: NA
j_gene: TRBJ2-1
CDR3aa: CASSKSTGGNEQFF
CDR3nt: TGTGCCAGCAGTAAGAGTACGGGTGGAAATGAGCAGTTCTTC

d_gene: NA
v_gene: TRBV19
abundance: medium-sized
j_gene: TRBJ1-3
CDR3aa: CASSQDRSSGNTIYF
CDR3nt: TGTGCCAGTAGTCAAGACAGGTCCTCTGGAAACACCATATATTTT

d_gene: TRBD1
v_gene: TRBV14
abundance: many
j_gene: TRBJ2-1
CDR3aa: CASSPPPKGARPYNEQFF
CDR3nt: TGTGCCAGCAGCCCGCCCCCAAAGGGGGCCAGACCGTACAATGAGCAGTTCTTC

d_gene: NA
v_gene: TRBV12-3/TRBV12-4
abundance: many
j_gene: TRBJ1-4
CDR3aa: CATRDINEKLFF
CDR3nt: TGTGCCACCCGGGACATTAATGAAAAACTGTTTTTT

d_gene: NA
v_gene: TRBV7-9
abundance: many
j_gene: TRBJ2-6
CDR3aa: CASSRSGANVLTF
CDR3nt: TGTGCCAGCAGCCGCTCTGGGGCCAACGTCCTGACTTTC

d_gene: TRBD2
v_gene: TRBV7-9
abundance: many
j_gene: TRBJ2-7
CDR3aa: CASSTSGSGYEQYF
CDR3nt: TGTGCCAGCAGCACTAGCGGGAGCGGGTACGAGCAGTACTTC

d_gene: NA
v_gene: TRBV20-1
abundance: NA
j_gene: TRBJ1-6
CDR3aa: CTAPLPRASTDSPLHF
CDR3nt: TGCACTGCTCCCCTACCCCGGGCGTCGACGGATTCACCCCTCCACTTT

d_gene: NA
v_gene: TRBV28
abundance: many
j_gene: TRBJ2-1
CDR3aa: CASSRDQAYNEQFF
CDR3nt: TGTGCCAGCAGTCGAGACCAAGCTTACAATGAGCAGTTCTTC

d_gene: TRBD1
v_gene: TRBV29-1
abundance: medium-sized
j_gene: TRBJ1-1
CDR3aa: CSVVTGFGTEAFF
CDR3nt: TGCAGCGTAGTGACAGGGTTCGGAACTGAAGCTTTCTTT

d_gene: NA
v_gene: TRBV2
abundance: NA
j_gene: TRBJ2-1
CDR3aa: CASNGEAYEQFF
CDR3nt: TGTGCCAGCAACGGGGAGGCCTACGAGCAGTTCTTC

d_gene: NA
v_gene: TRBV2
abundance: many
j_gene: TRBJ1-1
CDR3aa: CASSPTGIRDTEAFF
CDR3nt: TGTGCCAGCAGCCCTACAGGGATTAGGGACACTGAAGCTTTCTTT

d_gene: NA
v_gene: TRBV27
abundance: many
j_gene: TRBJ2-1
CDR3aa: CASCPDRPYNEQFF
CDR3nt: TGTGCCAGCTGTCCAGACAGGCCTTACAATGAGCAGTTCTTC

d_gene: TRBD2
v_gene: TRBV24-1
abundance: medium-sized
j_gene: TRBJ2-5
CDR3aa: CATSDALLAGEQETQYF
CDR3nt: TGTGCCACCAGTGATGCCCTACTAGCGGGAGAGCAGGAGACCCAGTACTTC

d_gene: TRBD2
v_gene: TRBV29-1
abundance: NA
j_gene: TRBJ2-1
CDR3aa: CSVGVSGGPSYNEQFF
CDR3nt: TGCAGCGTAGGGGTTAGCGGGGGCCCCTCCTACAATGAGCAGTTCTTC

d_gene: NA
v_gene: TRBV18
abundance: many
j_gene: TRBJ1-1
CDR3aa: CASSLSRDAEAFF
CDR3nt: TGTGCCAGCTCACTATCCAGGGACGCTGAAGCTTTCTTT

d_gene: TRBD2
v_gene: TRBV5-1
abundance: many
j_gene: TRBJ2-5
CDR3aa: CASSTWTSGAKETQYF
CDR3nt: TGCGCCAGCAGCACCTGGACTAGCGGGGCCAAAGAGACCCAGTACTTC

d_gene: TRBD1
v_gene: TRBV28
abundance: many
j_gene: TRBJ2-5
CDR3aa: CASRPGQGPRETQYF
CDR3nt: TGTGCCAGCAGGCCGGGACAGGGGCCTCGAGAGACCCAGTACTTC

d_gene: NA
v_gene: TRBV19
abundance: medium-sized
j_gene: TRBJ2-1
CDR3aa: CASSYYNEQFF
CDR3nt: TGTGCCAGTAGTTACTACAATGAGCAGTTCTTC

d_gene: TRBD1
v_gene: TRBV13
abundance: NA
j_gene: TRBJ2-2
CDR3aa: CACSLEPGGTNTGELFF
CDR3nt: TGTGCCTGCAGCTTAGAACCAGGGGGCACGAACACCGGGGAGCTGTTTTTT

d_gene: TRBD2
v_gene: TRBV7-3
abundance: NA
j_gene: TRBJ2-1
CDR3aa: CASSPTSESSYEQFF
CDR3nt: TGTGCCAGCAGCCCGACTAGCGAAAGCTCCTATGAGCAGTTCTTC

d_gene: NA
v_gene: TRBV11-3
abundance: NA
j_gene: TRBJ1-1
CDR3aa: CASSLMRGAEAFF
CDR3nt: TGTGCCAGCAGCTTAATGAGGGGCGCTGAAGCGTTCTTT

d_gene: NA
v_gene: TRBV7-6
abundance: many
j_gene: TRBJ2-7
CDR3aa: CASSGGAEQYF
CDR3nt: TGTGCCAGCAGCGGAGGAGCCGAGCAGTACTTC

d_gene: TRBD1
v_gene: TRBV28
abundance: many
j_gene: TRBJ2-7
CDR3aa: CASSPTGGLIDEQYF
CDR3nt: TGTGCCAGCAGTCCGACAGGGGGCCTAATCGACGAGCAGTACTTC

d_gene: TRBD1
v_gene: TRBV19
abundance: many
j_gene: TRBJ1-5
CDR3aa: CASSIDLAGQVPGPQHF
CDR3nt: TGTGCCAGTAGTATAGATCTAGCGGGACAGGTCCCAGGGCCCCAGCATTTT

d_gene: NA
v_gene: TRBV3-1
abundance: NA
j_gene: TRBJ2-7
CDR3aa: CASSQVPGAYEQYF
CDR3nt: TGTGCCAGCAGCCAAGTACCAGGGGCCTACGAGCAGTACTTC

d_gene: NA
v_gene: TRBV9
abundance: NA
j_gene: TRBJ2-1
CDR3aa: CASSVTLASNEQFF
CDR3nt: TGTGCCAGCAGCGTGACCTTAGCGTCCAATGAGCAGTTCTTC

d_gene: TRBD2
v_gene: TRBV10-1
abundance: NA
j_gene: TRBJ2-1
CDR3aa: CASSTSGTHNEQFF
CDR3nt: TGCGCCAGCAGTACAAGCGGGACCCACAATGAGCAGTTCTTC

d_gene: NA
v_gene: TRBV2
abundance: NA
j_gene: TRBJ1-5
CDR3aa: CASSGISVNWPQHF
CDR3nt: TGTGCCAGCAGTGGTATTTCGGTTAATTGGCCCCAGCATTTT

d_gene: TRBD2
v_gene: TRBV20-1
abundance: many
j_gene: TRBJ2-1
CDR3aa: CSARPSGRAWEQFF
CDR3nt: TGCAGTGCTAGACCTAGCGGGAGGGCCTGGGAGCAGTTCTTC

d_gene: TRBD2
v_gene: TRBV18
abundance: many
j_gene: TRBJ2-7
CDR3aa: CASSPLAGGPSSYEQYF
CDR3nt: TGTGCCAGCTCACCTCTAGCGGGAGGCCCGAGCTCCTACGAGCAGTACTTC

d_gene: NA
v_gene: TRBV19
abundance: NA
j_gene: TRBJ1-1
CDR3aa: CASRAGQLEAFF
CDR3nt: TGTGCCAGTAGGGCAGGGCAACTTGAAGCTTTCTTT

d_gene: NA
v_gene: TRBV10-3
abundance: NA
j_gene: TRBJ2-1
CDR3aa: CAIRGGNGEQFF
CDR3nt: TGTGCCATCAGGGGGGGCAACGGGGAGCAGTTCTTC

d_gene: NA
v_gene: TRBV15
abundance: NA
j_gene: TRBJ2-5
CDR3aa: CATSRDGAGETQYF
CDR3nt: TGTGCCACCAGCAGAGATGGGGCAGGGGAGACCCAGTACTTC

d_gene: NA
v_gene: TRBV20-1
abundance: many
j_gene: TRBJ2-5
CDR3aa: CSASAGFGETQYF
CDR3nt: TGCAGTGCTAGCGCGGGGTTTGGGGAGACCCAGTACTTC

d_gene: NA
v_gene: TRBV20-1
abundance: large
j_gene: TRBJ2-7
CDR3aa: CSALIQGNRRDEQYF
CDR3nt: TGCAGTGCGCTTATTCAGGGGAACAGACGCGACGAGCAGTACTTC

d_gene: NA
v_gene: TRBV2
abundance: few
j_gene: TRBJ2-1
CDR3aa: CASSEPLSEQFF
CDR3nt: TGTGCCAGCAGTGAACCTCTAAGTGAGCAGTTCTTC

d_gene: TRBD1
v_gene: TRBV3-1
abundance: many
j_gene: TRBJ1-6
CDR3aa: CASSQARGPSLHF
CDR3nt: TGTGCCAGCAGCCAGGCCAGGGGGCCTTCCCTCCACTTT

d_gene: TRBD2
v_gene: TRBV29-1
abundance: many
j_gene: TRBJ2-1
CDR3aa: CSVEFSRGGGEQFF
CDR3nt: TGCAGCGTTGAATTTTCCCGGGGCGGGGGGGAGCAGTTCTTC

d_gene: NA
v_gene: TRBV5-1
abundance: NA
j_gene: TRBJ1-5
CDR3aa: CASSPVRLAGGATQHF
CDR3nt: TGCGCCAGCAGCCCTGTCCGACTAGCGGGCGGGGCGACCCAGCATTTT

d_gene: NA
v_gene: TRBV7-3
abundance: many
j_gene: TRBJ2-1
CDR3aa: CASSLMGEVSNEQFF
CDR3nt: TGTGCCAGCAGCTTAATGGGAGAGGTCTCGAATGAGCAGTTCTTC

d_gene: NA
v_gene: TRBV6-6
abundance: many
j_gene: TRBJ2-7
CDR3aa: CASSRDSPYEQYF
CDR3nt: TGTGCCAGCAGCAGGGATTCACCCTACGAGCAGTACTTC

d_gene: NA
v_gene: TRBV12-3/TRBV12-4
abundance: many
j_gene: TRBJ2-3
CDR3aa: CASSFRAAVGTQYF
CDR3nt: TGTGCCAGCAGTTTTCGAGCGGCAGTCGGTACGCAGTATTTT

d_gene: NA
v_gene: TRBV20-1
abundance: once
j_gene: TRBJ1-2
CDR3aa: CSASNRVSGYTF
CDR3nt: TGCAGTGCTAGTAACAGGGTCTCGGGCTACACCTTC

d_gene: NA
v_gene: TRBV7-7
abundance: many
j_gene: TRBJ2-5
CDR3aa: CASSLARGVGETQYF
CDR3nt: TGTGCTAGCAGCTTAGCGCGTGGGGTTGGGGAGACCCAGTACTTC

d_gene: TRBD2
v_gene: TRBV20-1
abundance: once
j_gene: TRBJ2-7
CDR3aa: CSALVPAGGYEQYF
CDR3nt: TGCAGTGCCCTAGTTCCAGCGGGAGGCTACGAGCAGTACTTC

d_gene: NA
v_gene: TRBV19
abundance: many
j_gene: TRBJ1-4
CDR3aa: CASSPIIRRTTNEKLFF
CDR3nt: TGTGCCAGTAGCCCGATAATACGGCGAACAACTAATGAAAAACTGTTTTTT

d_gene: NA
v_gene: TRBV9
abundance: NA
j_gene: TRBJ2-3
CDR3aa: CASSVGGNPTDTQYF
CDR3nt: TGTGCCAGCAGCGTAGGCGGGAATCCTACAGATACGCAGTATTTT

d_gene: NA
v_gene: TRBV27
abundance: many
j_gene: TRBJ2-3
CDR3aa: CASSPPGTPYTDTQYF
CDR3nt: TGTGCCAGCAGTCCCCCGGGGACACCATACACAGATACGCAGTATTTT